What follows are 25 T cell receptor beta chains derived from one specimen sequenced in a study of early T cells in non-severe SARS-CoV-2 infection. TCRdb used MiXCR to reprocess the 5' RACE reads, holding one entry per CDR3 protein. This table has around 70,000 distinct CDR3 sequences, 9.5% to 15% appearing once. Source material: whole blood. The receptors here all came from an adult who was a healthcare worker with PCR-confirmed SARS-CoV-2 infection or an uninfected control (not recorded which).

This clonotype was seen only a few times. V is TRBV9 and J is TRBJ2-7; D call uncertain. The CDR3 totals 14 residues. In germline, CDR1 is SGDLS, CDR2 YYNGEE. The germline V and J ends were trimmed by 0 bases and 0 bases, with 7 bases remaining between them. The CDR3 sequence: CASSVEPSSYEQYF. CDR3 in DNA: TGTGCCAGCAGCGTAGAACCCAGCTCCTACGAGCAGTACTTC.

In its sample, this clonotype was seen many times. The chain couples TRBV18 to TRBJ1-5; no reliable D call. The germline CDR1 and CDR2 sequences are KGHSH and LQKENI. Trimming took 1 base from V and 7 from J, leaving 11 bases between them. The CDR3 spans 14 residues. DNA of the CDR3: TGTGCCAGCTCACCACGGGAAAAGAGACAGCCCCAGCATTTT. Translated: CASSPREKRQPQHF. Drawing the rest from reference TRBV18 and TRBJ1-5, the complete variable domain is NAGVMQNPRHLVRRRGQEARLRCSPMKGHSHVYWYRQLPEEGLKFMVYLQKENIIDESGMPKERFSAEFPKEGPSILRIQQVVRGDSAAYFCASSPREKRQPQHFGDGTRLSIL.

The V and J genes are TRBV2 and TRBJ1-6; D gene uncertain. The CDR3 loop spans 13 amino acids. Germline loops: CDR1 SNHLY, CDR2 FYNNEI. The ends were cut back, 4 bases at V and 5 bases at J, with 6 bases in the middle. Here the CDR3 reads CASSGINNSPLHF. For the CDR3, the DNA is TGTGCCAGCAGTGGAATAAATAATTCACCCCTCCACTTT. The variable domain in full, completed from reference TRBV2 and TRBJ1-6, reads EPEVTQTPSHQVTQMGQEVILRCVPISNHLYFYWYRQILGQKVEFLVSFYNNEISEKSEIFDDQFSVERPDGSNFTLKIRSTKLEDSAMYFCASSGINNSPLHFGNGTRLTVT.

Only a few counts were recorded for this clonotype. The CDR3 loop is CASSPREVGGETQYF. The CDR3 coding sequence is TGCGCCAGCAGCCCTAGGGAGGTCGGAGGAGAGACCCAGTACTTC. The chain uses TRBV4-1 and TRBJ2-5, with D possibly TRBD2 on 6 matching bases. The germline V gene encodes CDR1 MGHRA and CDR2 YSYEKL. V lost 4 bases, J lost 4 bases, and 16 bases lay in between. The CDR3 covers 15 residues.

V is TRBV19 and J is TRBJ1-2; tentatively, D is TRBD1 (6 bases). Germline V gives CDR1 LNHDA, CDR2 SQIVND (reference sequence). This CDR3 has 13 residues. V was clipped by 5 bases and J by 8 bases, with 15 bases between them. The CDR3 nucleotides read TGTGCCAGTAGTCGAGACACGCAGGGGGGCTACACCTTC. As protein: CASSRDTQGGYTF.

This clonotype was seen at least ten times. The genes are TRBV7-2 and TRBJ2-7; 15 bases agree with TRBD2. The CDR3 covers 15 residues. V was pared by 4 bases and J by 4 bases, with 2 bases of the junction left unmatched. Germline-derived CDR1 and CDR2 are SGHTA and FQGNSA. The CDR3 nucleotides are TGTGCCAGCAGCTCGGGACTAGCGGGGGGTTACGAGCAGTACTTC. It encodes CASSSGLAGGYEQYF.

This clonotype has a count of ten or more. The chain carries TRBV11-2 and TRBJ1-5; the D gene is possibly TRBD1 (6 bases). The CDR3 has 14 residues. The V and J ends lost 5 bases and 3 bases respectively, with 11 bases between them. Germline lookup yields CDR1 SGHAT and CDR2 FQNNGV. Here the CDR3 reads CASSQGQNNQPQHF. CDR3 sequence (DNA): TGTGCCAGCAGCCAAGGACAGAACAATCAGCCCCAGCATTTT.

CDR3 sequence: CSVETSGRVYNEQFF. The CDR3 region has the DNA TGCAGCGTTGAGACTAGCGGGAGGGTATACAATGAGCAGTTCTTC. The chain joins TRBV29-1 to TRBJ2-1; 14 positions agree with TRBD2. CDR1 SQVTM and CDR2 ANQGSEA come from the germline V gene. V was clipped by 3 bases and J by 4 bases; unmatched bases: 2. This CDR3 is 15 amino acids long.

A few counts support this clonotype. This chain uses TRBV7-9 with TRBJ1-6; D not resolved. V lost 5 bases, J lost 1 base, and 9 bases lay in between. Per germline, CDR1 SEHNR and CDR2 FQNEAQ (reference sequence). This CDR3 is built from 15 residues. CDR3 sequence reads: CASSRAGSYNSPLHF. As DNA, the CDR3 is TGTGCCAGCAGCCGCGCGGGATCCTATAATTCACCCCTCCACTTT.

Many counts were recorded for this clonotype. The chain has TRBV11-2 and TRBJ2-5; 9 bases match TRBD1. V shed 2 bases and J 4 bases; nucleotides not matched to a gene: 2. There are 14 residues in the CDR3. Germline V lookup: CDR1 SGHAT, CDR2 FQNNGV. The CDR3 nucleotides are TGTGCCAGCAGCTTAACGGGACAGGGAGAGACCCAGTACTTC. It yields the protein CASSLTGQGETQYF.

This clonotype has only a few counts. V and J are TRBV4-1 and TRBJ1-4, with D uncertain. The ends were cut back, 3 bases at V and 4 bases at J, with 18 bases in the middle. This CDR3 is 17 amino acids long. The germline CDR1 and CDR2 sequences are MGHRA and YSYEKL. The CDR3 loop reads CASSQPFARPINEKLFF. In DNA form, the CDR3 reads TGCGCCAGCAGCCAGCCTTTCGCTCGTCCTATTAATGAAAAACTGTTTTTT.

This clonotype turned up a few times. The chain joins TRBV7-2 to TRBJ1-2; D gene uncertain. This CDR3 spans 15 amino acids. Trimming removed 0 bases at V and 4 bases at J, with 12 bases between. Germline V gene sequence: CDR1 SGHTA, CDR2 FQGNSA. This CDR3 is CASSLARRAPYGYTF. The DNA of the CDR3 is TGTGCCAGCAGCTTAGCAAGAAGGGCCCCCTATGGCTACACCTTC.

The chain links TRBV6-5 to TRBJ1-2; possible D gene TRBD1, 5 bases. The germline gives CDR1 MNHEY, CDR2 SVGAGI. V was cut by 0 bases and J by 7 bases, with 9 bases left in between. The CDR3 extends over 13 amino acids. CDR3 loop: CASSYSRERGYTF. The CDR3 nucleotides are TGTGCCAGCAGTTACTCCAGGGAGCGTGGCTACACCTTC.

In this sample, this clonotype turned up many times. The chain is built from TRBV29-1 and TRBJ1-1, with D unresolved. The CDR3 is 13 amino acids. From germline, CDR1 is SQVTM and CDR2 ANQGSEA. The V and J ends lost 1 base and 1 base respectively, with 7 bases between them. CDR3 bases: TGCAGCGTTGAAGGTGGCGGGAACACTGAAGCTTTCTTT. Amino acid sequence: CSVEGGGNTEAFF.

The chain uses TRBV12-3 or TRBV12-4 and TRBJ1-1; D not resolved. The CDR3 is 16 amino acids. Trimming removed 1 base at V and 0 bases at J, with 12 bases between. CDR3 DNA sequence: TGTGCCAGCAGTTTAGTTTCTGGCCTAATGAACACTGAAGCTTTCTTT. Encoded protein: CASSLVSGLMNTEAFF.

The chain uses TRBV19 and TRBJ2-6; possible D gene TRBD1, 5 bases. Deletions cut 5 bases from V and 12 bases from J, with 23 bases between. Germline V lookup: CDR1 LNHDA, CDR2 SQIVND (reference sequence). The CDR3 spans 16 residues. The CDR3 protein is CASSFRSGIISPVLTF. The CDR3 coding sequence is TGTGCCAGTAGTTTTCGATCAGGGATTATCAGCCCCGTCCTGACTTTC.

V and J are TRBV6-6 and TRBJ2-7; TRBD2 matches 14 bases. Germline V gene data show CDR1 as MNHNY and CDR2 as SVGAGI (reference sequence). V shed 5 bases and J 3 bases; nucleotides not matched to a gene: 3. The CDR3 covers 15 residues. CDR3 DNA sequence: TGTGCCAGCAGTACAGGGACTAGCGGGAGCTACGAGCAGTACTTC. Translation gives CASSTGTSGSYEQYF.

This clonotype was counted at least ten times. The rearrangement joins TRBV6-6 to TRBJ1-3; 10 bases are shared with TRBD1. V lost 2 bases to trimming and J lost 10 bases; unmatched junction nucleotides: 5. Germline V gene sequence: CDR1 MNHNY, CDR2 SVGAGI (reference sequence). There are 14 residues in the CDR3. The CDR3 is CASSYGGQGITIYF. For the CDR3, the DNA is TGTGCCAGCAGTTACGGGGGACAGGGGATAACCATATATTTT.

This chain connects TRBV7-2 to TRBJ2-5; D not resolved. Germline V gene lookup returns CDR1 SGHTA and CDR2 FQGNSA. With 4 bases removed from V and 5 bases from J, the gap between germline ends came to 20 bases. The CDR3 consists of 16 residues. The CDR3 here is CASSSRSLRKGETQYF. CDR3 in DNA: TGTGCCAGCAGCTCGCGGTCTCTCCGCAAGGGTGAGACCCAGTACTTC.

The V and J genes are TRBV3-1 and TRBJ2-1; the match to TRBD1 covers 8 bases. Germline V gene lookup returns CDR1 LGHDT and CDR2 YNNKEL (reference sequence). Germline trimming cut 4 bases from V and 4 bases from J; bases unmatched to any gene: 15. This CDR3 is built from 18 residues. The DNA of the CDR3 is TGTGCCAGCAGCCCCCACCCGTCGGACAGGGAAGAATACAATGAGCAGTTCTTC. It is translated as CASSPHPSDREEYNEQFF.

In its sample, this clonotype was seen a few times. The junction differs from germline at one of its ends, possibly a read error. This rearrangement joins TRBV7-2 to TRBJ1-1, with D unresolved. There are 12 residues in the CDR3. Germline V CDR1 and CDR2: SGHTA, FQGNSA. The CDR3 coding sequence is TGTGCCAGCAGCTTAATACAGAGTGGTCTCTACTTT. Protein product: CASSLIQSGLYF.

This clonotype was found many times. The chain has TRBV6-4 and TRBJ2-3; 11 bases match TRBD1. The CDR3 runs 14 residues. CDR1 is MRHNA and CDR2 is SNTAGT in the germline V gene. V lost 2 bases, J lost 5 bases, and 0 bases stayed unmatched. The CDR3 protein is CASSDGTGGDTQYF. The CDR3 region has the DNA TGTGCCAGCAGTGACGGGACAGGGGGAGATACGCAGTATTTT.

This chain links TRBV11-3 with TRBJ2-7, with no clear D. Trimming left V 3 bases short and J 0 bases short, with 3 bases between. The CDR3 length is 12 residues. CDR1 SGHNT and CDR2 YENEEA come from the germline V gene. In DNA form, the CDR3 reads TGTGCCAGCAGCTTCCTCTCCTACGAGCAGTACTTC. The encoded protein is CASSFLSYEQYF.

V gene TRBV29-1 combines with J gene TRBJ2-7; D gene uncertain. Between the trimmed V and J ends, which lost 0 bases and 5 bases, there was a span of 8 bases. Germline CDR1 and CDR2: SQVTM and ANQGSEA. This CDR3 spans 12 amino acids. The CDR3 sequence is CSVEEGANEQYF. The CDR3 DNA reads TGCAGCGTTGAAGAGGGCGCCAACGAGCAGTACTTC.

The rearrangement joins TRBV12-3 or TRBV12-4 to TRBJ1-1, with D hard to call. Trimming stripped 6 bases from V and 3 bases from J, with 11 bases between. CDR3 length equals 13 residues. This chain's CDR3 is CASSLYGDTEAFF. CDR3 coding DNA: TGTGCCAGCAGCCTTTACGGGGACACTGAAGCTTTCTTT.